This note documents a single T cell receptor (beta chain) sequence. The record originates from a study of T cell changes during pregnancy in multiple sclerosis. Repertoires were generated with immunoSEQ multiplex PCR, while TCRdb's copy carries only in-frame clones and drops some. Here the sample spans tens of thousands of clones, approximately 89% being singletons. The sequence came from a female donor with multiple sclerosis, enrolled in a pregnancy study. The sample consisted of CD4+ T cells from peripheral blood mononuclear cells, taken in the third trimester of pregnancy.

In DNA form, the CDR3 reads TGTGCCAGCAGCGCTTTCTCGACGGGCGGGACTGAAGCTTTCTTT. It yields the protein CASSAFSTGGTEAFF. The chain links TRBV9 to TRBJ1-1; no definite D call. V lost 3 bases, J lost 5 bases, and 17 bases lay in between. This CDR3 is built from 15 residues. Germline V gene lookup returns CDR1 SGDLS and CDR2 YYNGEE. The entire variable domain, with the rest obtained from reference TRBV9 and TRBJ1-1, is as follows: DSGVTQTPKHLITATGQRVTLRCSPRSGDLSVYWYQQSLDQGLQFLIQYYNGEERAKGNILERFSAQQFPDLHSELNLSSLELGDSALYFCASSAFSTGGTEAFFGQGTRLTVV.